One sample yielded the 3 T cell receptor beta chains listed below, sequenced in a study of early T cells in non-severe SARS-CoV-2 infection. One entry per CDR3 protein results from TCRdb running MiXCR on the 5' RACE reads. The data contain about 60,000 distinct CDR3 sequences, around 20% of them singletons. Sample: whole blood, taken at baseline. These receptors were taken from an adult who was a healthcare worker with PCR-confirmed SARS-CoV-2 infection or an uninfected control (not recorded which).

This clonotype was counted only a few times. This chain connects TRBV5-1 to TRBJ2-3; 7 bases agree with TRBD2. The CDR3 covers 14 residues. Germline V gene data show CDR1 as SGHRS and CDR2 as YFSETQ. V lost 1 base, J lost 3 bases, and 2 bases stayed unmatched. This CDR3 is CASSLQRGTDTQYF. The CDR3 DNA reads as TGCGCCAGCAGCTTGCAGCGGGGTACAGATACGCAGTATTTT.

This clonotype was counted many times. It is unclear where the CDR3 begins or ends on the DNA, so no DNA is shown, and the CDR3 is as TCRdb lists it. The V call is TRBV2, the J call TRBJ2-2. Per the germline V gene, CDR1 is SNHLY and CDR2 is FYNNEI. The CDR3 length is 17 residues, termini included. The CDR3 sequence: CASSYTFADANTGELFF.

This clonotype was counted a few times. The gene calls are TRBV29-1 and TRBJ1-4, with D uncertain. V was pared by 0 bases and J by 9 bases, with 5 bases between. Germline loops: CDR1 SQVTM, CDR2 ANQGSEA. The CDR3 covers 11 residues. DNA of the CDR3: TGCAGCGTTGAAGACTACCAAAAACTGTTTTTT. Protein sequence: CSVEDYQKLFF.